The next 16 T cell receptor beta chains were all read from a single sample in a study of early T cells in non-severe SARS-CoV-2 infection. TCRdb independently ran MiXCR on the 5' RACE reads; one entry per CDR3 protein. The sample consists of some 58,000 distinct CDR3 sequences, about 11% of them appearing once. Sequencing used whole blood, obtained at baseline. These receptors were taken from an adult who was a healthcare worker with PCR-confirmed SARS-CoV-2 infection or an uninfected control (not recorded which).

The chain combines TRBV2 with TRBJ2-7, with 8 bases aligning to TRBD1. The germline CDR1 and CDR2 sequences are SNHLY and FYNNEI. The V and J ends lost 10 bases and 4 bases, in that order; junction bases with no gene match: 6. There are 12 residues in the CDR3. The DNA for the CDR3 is TGTGCCACACGGCAGGGGGCTTACGAGCAGTACTTC. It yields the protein CATRQGAYEQYF.

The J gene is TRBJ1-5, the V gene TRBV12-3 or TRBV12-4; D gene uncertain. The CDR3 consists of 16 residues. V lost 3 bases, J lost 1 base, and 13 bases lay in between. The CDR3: CASSFQVPSSNQPQHF. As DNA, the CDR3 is TGTGCCAGCAGTTTTCAGGTTCCATCCAGCAATCAGCCCCAGCATTTT.

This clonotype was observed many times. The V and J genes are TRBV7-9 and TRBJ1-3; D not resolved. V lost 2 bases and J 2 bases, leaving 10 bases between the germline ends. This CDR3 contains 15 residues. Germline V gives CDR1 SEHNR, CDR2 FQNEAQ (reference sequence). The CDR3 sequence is CASSLFEGAGNTIYF. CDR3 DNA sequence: TGTGCCAGCAGCTTATTTGAGGGAGCTGGAAACACCATATATTTT.

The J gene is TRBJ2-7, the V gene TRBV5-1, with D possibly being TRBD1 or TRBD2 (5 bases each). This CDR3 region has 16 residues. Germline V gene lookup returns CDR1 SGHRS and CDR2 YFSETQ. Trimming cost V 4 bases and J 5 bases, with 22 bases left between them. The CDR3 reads CASSQYRDPLRDEQYF. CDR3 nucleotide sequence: TGCGCCAGCAGCCAGTACCGGGACCCCCTACGGGACGAGCAGTACTTC.

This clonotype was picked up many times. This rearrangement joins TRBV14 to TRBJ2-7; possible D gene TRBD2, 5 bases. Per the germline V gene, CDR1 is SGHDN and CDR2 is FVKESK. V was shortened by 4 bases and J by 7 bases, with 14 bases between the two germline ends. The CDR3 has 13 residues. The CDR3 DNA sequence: TGTGCCAGCAGCCCAAGGCCGTCGGGGGAGCAGTACTTC. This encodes CASSPRPSGEQYF.

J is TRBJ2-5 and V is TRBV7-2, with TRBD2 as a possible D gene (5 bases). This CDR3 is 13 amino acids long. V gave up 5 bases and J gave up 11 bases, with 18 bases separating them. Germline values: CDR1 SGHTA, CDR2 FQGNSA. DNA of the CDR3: TGTGCCAGCAGCCAACCGACCGCAACGGGACAGTACTTC. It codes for CASSQPTATGQYF.

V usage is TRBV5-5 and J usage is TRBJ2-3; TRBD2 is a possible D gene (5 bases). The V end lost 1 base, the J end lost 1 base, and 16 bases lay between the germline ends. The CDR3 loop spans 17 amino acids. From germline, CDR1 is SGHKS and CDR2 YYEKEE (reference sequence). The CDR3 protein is CASSLIPRGWRTDTQYF. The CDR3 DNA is TGTGCCAGCAGCTTGATCCCCCGGGGATGGCGCACAGATACGCAGTATTTT. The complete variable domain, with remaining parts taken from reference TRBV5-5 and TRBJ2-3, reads DAGVTQSPTHLIKTRGQQVTLRCSPISGHKSVSWYQQVLGQGPQFIFQYYEKEERGRGNFPDRFSARQFPNYSSELNVNALLLGDSALYLCASSLIPRGWRTDTQYFGPGTRLTVL.

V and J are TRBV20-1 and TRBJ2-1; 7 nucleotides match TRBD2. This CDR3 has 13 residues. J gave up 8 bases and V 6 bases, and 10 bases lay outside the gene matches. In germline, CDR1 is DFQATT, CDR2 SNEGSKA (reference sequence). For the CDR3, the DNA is TGCAGTGCGCCCGGGACTACGAGGGATGAGCAGTTCTTC. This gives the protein CSAPGTTRDEQFF.

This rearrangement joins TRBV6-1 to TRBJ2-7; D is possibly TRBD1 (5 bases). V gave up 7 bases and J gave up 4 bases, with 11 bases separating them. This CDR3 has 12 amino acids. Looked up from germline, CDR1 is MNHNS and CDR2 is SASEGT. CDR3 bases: TGTGCCAGCAACCGCAGGGTTTACGAGCAGTACTTC. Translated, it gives CASNRRVYEQYF.

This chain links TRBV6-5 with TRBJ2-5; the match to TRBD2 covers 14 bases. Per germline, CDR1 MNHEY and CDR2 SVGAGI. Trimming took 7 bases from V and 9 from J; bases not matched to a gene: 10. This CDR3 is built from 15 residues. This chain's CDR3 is CASTGWTSGGISQYF. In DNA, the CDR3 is TGTGCCAGCACCGGCTGGACTAGCGGGGGGATTTCCCAGTACTTC.

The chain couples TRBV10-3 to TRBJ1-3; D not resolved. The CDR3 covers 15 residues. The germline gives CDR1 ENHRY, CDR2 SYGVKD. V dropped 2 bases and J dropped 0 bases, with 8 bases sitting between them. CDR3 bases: TGTGCCATCAGTGAGGCACCAAGCTCTGGAAACACCATATATTTT. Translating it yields CAISEAPSSGNTIYF.

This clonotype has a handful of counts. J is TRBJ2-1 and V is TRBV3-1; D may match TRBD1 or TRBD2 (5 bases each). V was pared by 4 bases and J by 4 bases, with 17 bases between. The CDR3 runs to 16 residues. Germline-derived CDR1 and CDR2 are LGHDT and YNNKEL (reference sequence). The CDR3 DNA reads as TGTGCCAGCAGCCCGAGGGGCGGTCTTTATTACAATGAGCAGTTCTTC. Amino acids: CASSPRGGLYYNEQFF.

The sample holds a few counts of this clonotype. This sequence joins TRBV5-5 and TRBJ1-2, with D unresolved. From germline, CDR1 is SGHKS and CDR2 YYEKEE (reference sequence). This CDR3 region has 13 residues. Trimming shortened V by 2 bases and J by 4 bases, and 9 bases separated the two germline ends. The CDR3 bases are TGTGCCAGCAGCTTCCGGGCCCTCTATGGCTACACCTTC. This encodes CASSFRALYGYTF.

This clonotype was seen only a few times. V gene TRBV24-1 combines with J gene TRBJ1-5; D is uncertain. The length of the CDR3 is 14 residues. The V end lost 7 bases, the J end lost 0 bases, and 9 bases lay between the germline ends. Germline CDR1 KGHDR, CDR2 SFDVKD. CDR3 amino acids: CATSSGLSNQPQHF. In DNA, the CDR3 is TGTGCCACCAGCTCCGGCCTTAGCAATCAGCCCCAGCATTTT.

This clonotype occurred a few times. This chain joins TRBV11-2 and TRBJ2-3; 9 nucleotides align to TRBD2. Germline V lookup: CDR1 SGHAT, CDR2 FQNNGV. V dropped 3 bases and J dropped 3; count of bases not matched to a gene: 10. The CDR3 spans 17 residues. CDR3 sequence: CASSFNRGGARTDTQYF. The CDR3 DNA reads TGTGCCAGCAGCTTCAATCGCGGGGGGGCCCGAACAGATACGCAGTATTTT.

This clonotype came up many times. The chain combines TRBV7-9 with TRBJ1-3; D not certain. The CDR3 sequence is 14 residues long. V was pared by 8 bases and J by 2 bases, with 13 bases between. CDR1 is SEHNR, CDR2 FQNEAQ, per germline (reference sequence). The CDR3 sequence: CASSFRGAGNTIYF. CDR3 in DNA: TGTGCCAGCTCTTTCCGTGGAGCTGGAAACACCATATATTTT.